These 3 T cell receptor beta chains came from one sample sequenced in a study of T cells after yellow fever vaccination (dated by TCRdb to between 2018 and 2021). Read against the paper, the sample's treatment or condition label means: live attenuated yellow fever vaccine strain. Library preparation was by 5' RACE. Sequencing was performed on an Illumina NovaSeq 6000. Clones were called with MiXCR by TCRdb after fastp trimmed the public reads at Q25, and only in-frame beta chains were retained. Rows merge per CDR3 protein into single entries with the most common DNA and genes. In all, the sample holds some 160,000 distinct CDR3 sequences, and about a tenth of those were seen once. Roughly a third of the sample is held by the ten biggest clonotypes. This sample comprised CD8+ T cells sorted from PBMCs, obtained 45 days after the yellow fever booster vaccination. All receptors derive from a man between 18 and 35 years old who received the YFV17D yellow fever vaccine.

The rearrangement uses TRBV9 and TRBJ2-5, with 10 bases aligning to TRBD2. CDR1 is SGDLS and CDR2 is YYNGEE in the germline V gene. Unmatched junction bases numbered 6, after V lost 4 bases and J lost 0 bases. The CDR3 is made up of 16 amino acids. The CDR3 spells CASSLGLAGDQETQYF. DNA for the CDR3: TGTGCCAGCAGCCTCGGCCTAGCGGGGGACCAAGAGACCCAGTACTTC.

This clonotype was seen a few times. The V call is TRBV7-6, the J call TRBJ2-2, with D perhaps being TRBD1 or TRBD2 (5 bases each). Between the trimmed V and J ends, which lost 7 bases and 2 bases, there was a span of 14 bases. The CDR3 is made up of 15 amino acids. Per the germline V gene, CDR1 is SGHVS and CDR2 is FNYEAQ. The CDR3 loop is CASTNRGGNTGELFF. CDR3 nucleotide sequence: TGTGCCAGCACCAACCGGGGCGGAAACACCGGGGAGCTGTTTTTT.

This clonotype was counted a few times. This chain uses TRBV19 with TRBJ2-1; 7 bases are shared with TRBD1. Losses at the gene ends were 1 base for V and 5 bases for J; bases not matched to a gene: 17. The CDR3 is made up of 19 amino acids. Germline lookup yields CDR1 LNHDA and CDR2 SQIVND (reference sequence). The CDR3 region has the DNA TGTGCCAGTAGTATAGGGCCCGAGGGGGCGCTTCTTCCGGACAATGAGCAGTTCTTC. Its translation is CASSIGPEGALLPDNEQFF.